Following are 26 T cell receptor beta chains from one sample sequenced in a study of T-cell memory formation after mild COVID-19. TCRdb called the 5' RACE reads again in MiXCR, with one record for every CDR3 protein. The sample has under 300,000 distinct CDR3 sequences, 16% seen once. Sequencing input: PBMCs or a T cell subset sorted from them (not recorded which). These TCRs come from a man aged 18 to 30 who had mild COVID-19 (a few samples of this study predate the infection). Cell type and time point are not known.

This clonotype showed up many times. As DNA, the CDR3 is TGTGCCAGCTCACCACGAGGGCCTGAAGCTTTCTTT. Amino acids: CASSPRGPEAFF. The V gene is TRBV18, the J gene TRBJ1-1; no reliable D call. The germline gives CDR1 KGHSH, CDR2 LQKENI. This CDR3 has 12 residues. Trimming shortened V by 1 base and J by 6 bases, and 6 bases separated the two germline ends.

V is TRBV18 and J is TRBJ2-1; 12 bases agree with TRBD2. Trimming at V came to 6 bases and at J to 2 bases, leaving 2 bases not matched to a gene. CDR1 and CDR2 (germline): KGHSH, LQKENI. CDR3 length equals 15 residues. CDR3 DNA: TGTGCCAGCTCGCTAGCGGGGGGGGCCTACAATGAGCAGTTCTTC. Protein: CASSLAGGAYNEQFF. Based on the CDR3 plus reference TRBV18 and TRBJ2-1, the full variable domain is NAGVMQNPRHLVRRRGQEARLRCSPMKGHSHVYWYRQLPEEGLKFMVYLQKENIIDESGMPKERFSAEFPKEGPSILRIQQVVRGDSAAYFCASSLAGGAYNEQFFGPGTRLTVL.

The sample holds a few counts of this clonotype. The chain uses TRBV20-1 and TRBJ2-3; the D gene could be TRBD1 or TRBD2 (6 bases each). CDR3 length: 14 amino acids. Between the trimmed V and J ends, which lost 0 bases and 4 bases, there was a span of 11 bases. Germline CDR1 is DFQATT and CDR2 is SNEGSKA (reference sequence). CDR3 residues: CSARDSRGPDTQYF. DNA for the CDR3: TGCAGTGCTAGAGATTCACGGGGGCCAGATACGCAGTATTTT.

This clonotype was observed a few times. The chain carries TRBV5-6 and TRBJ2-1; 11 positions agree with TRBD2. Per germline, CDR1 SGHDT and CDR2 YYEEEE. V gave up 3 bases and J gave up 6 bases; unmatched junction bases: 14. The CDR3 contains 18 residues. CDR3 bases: TGTGCCAGCAGCTCCCAACTAGCGGGGGCGCTACGGGTCAATGAGCAGTTCTTC. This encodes CASSSQLAGALRVNEQFF.

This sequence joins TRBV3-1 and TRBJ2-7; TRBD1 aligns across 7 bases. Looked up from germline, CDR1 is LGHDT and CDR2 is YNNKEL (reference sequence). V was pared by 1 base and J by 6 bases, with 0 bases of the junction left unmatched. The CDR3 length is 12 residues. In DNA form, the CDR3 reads TGTGCCAGCAGCCAAGCAGGGGGCGAGCAGTACTTC. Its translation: CASSQAGGEQYF.

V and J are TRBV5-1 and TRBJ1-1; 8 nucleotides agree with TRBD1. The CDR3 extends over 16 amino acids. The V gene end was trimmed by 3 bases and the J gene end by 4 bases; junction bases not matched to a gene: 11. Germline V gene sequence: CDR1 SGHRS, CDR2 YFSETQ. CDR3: CASSSGQGQASTEAFF. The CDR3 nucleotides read TGCGCCAGCAGCTCCGGACAGGGACAGGCGAGCACTGAAGCTTTCTTT. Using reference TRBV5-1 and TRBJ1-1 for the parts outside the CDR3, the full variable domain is KAGVTQTPRYLIKTRGQQVTLSCSPISGHRSVSWYQQTPGQGLQFLFEYFSETQRNKGNFPGRFSGRQFSNSRSEMNVSTLELGDSALYLCASSSGQGQASTEAFFGQGTRLTVV.

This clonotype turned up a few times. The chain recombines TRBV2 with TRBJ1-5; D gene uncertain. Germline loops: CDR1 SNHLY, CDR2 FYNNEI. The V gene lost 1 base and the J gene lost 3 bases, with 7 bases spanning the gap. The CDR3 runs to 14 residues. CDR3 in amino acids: CASSEGRLNQPQHF. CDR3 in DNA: TGTGCCAGCAGTGAAGGACGGCTCAATCAGCCCCAGCATTTT.

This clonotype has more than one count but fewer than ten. CDR3 bases: TGCAGTGCTAGGGGACCGGTTAACTATGGCTACACCTTC. This codes for CSARGPVNYGYTF. The chain couples TRBV20-1 to TRBJ1-2, with D perhaps matching TRBD1 (5 bases). The germline V and J ends were trimmed by 3 bases and 1 base, with 9 bases remaining between them. This CDR3 comprises 13 residues. Germline CDR1 is DFQATT and CDR2 is SNEGSKA (reference sequence).

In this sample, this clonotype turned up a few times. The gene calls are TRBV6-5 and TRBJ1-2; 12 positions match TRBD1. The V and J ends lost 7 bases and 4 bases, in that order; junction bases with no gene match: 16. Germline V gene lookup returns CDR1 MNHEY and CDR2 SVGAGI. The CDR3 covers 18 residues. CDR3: CASTPGGTGGIIGYGYTF. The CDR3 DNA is TGTGCCAGCACCCCCGGTGGGACAGGGGGCATAATCGGCTATGGCTACACCTTC.

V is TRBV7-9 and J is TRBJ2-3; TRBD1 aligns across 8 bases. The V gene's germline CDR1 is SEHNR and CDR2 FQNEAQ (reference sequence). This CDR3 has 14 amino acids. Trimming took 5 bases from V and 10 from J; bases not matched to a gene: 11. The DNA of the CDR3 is TGTGCCAGCAGCCCCACGACAGGGGCCCTACCGCAGTATTTT. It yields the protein CASSPTTGALPQYF.

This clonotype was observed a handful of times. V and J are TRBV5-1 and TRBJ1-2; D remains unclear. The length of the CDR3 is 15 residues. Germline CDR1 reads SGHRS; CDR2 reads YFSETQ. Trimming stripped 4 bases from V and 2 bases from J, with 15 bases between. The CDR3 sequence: CASSVVPQANYGYTF. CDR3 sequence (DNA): TGCGCCAGCAGCGTAGTTCCTCAGGCGAACTATGGCTACACCTTC.

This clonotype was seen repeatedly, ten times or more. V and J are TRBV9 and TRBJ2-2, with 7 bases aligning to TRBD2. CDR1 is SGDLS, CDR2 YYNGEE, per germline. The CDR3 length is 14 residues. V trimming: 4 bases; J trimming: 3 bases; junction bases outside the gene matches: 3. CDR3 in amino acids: CASSPSGYTGELFF. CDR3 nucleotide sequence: TGTGCCAGCAGCCCTAGCGGCTACACCGGGGAGCTGTTTTTT.

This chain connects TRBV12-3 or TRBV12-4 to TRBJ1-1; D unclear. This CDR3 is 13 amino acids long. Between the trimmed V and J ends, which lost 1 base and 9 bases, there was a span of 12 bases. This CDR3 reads CASSLGLGGQAFF. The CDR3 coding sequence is TGTGCCAGCAGTTTAGGCCTGGGCGGGCAAGCTTTCTTT.

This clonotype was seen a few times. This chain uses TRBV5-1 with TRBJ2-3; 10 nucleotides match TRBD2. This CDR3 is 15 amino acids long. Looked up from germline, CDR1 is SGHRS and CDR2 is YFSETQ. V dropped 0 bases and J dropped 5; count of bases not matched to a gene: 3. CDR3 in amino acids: CASSLGASGGDTQYF. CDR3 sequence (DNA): TGCGCCAGCAGCTTGGGCGCTAGCGGGGGAGATACGCAGTATTTT. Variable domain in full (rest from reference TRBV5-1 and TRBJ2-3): KAGVTQTPRYLIKTRGQQVTLSCSPISGHRSVSWYQQTPGQGLQFLFEYFSETQRNKGNFPGRFSGRQFSNSRSEMNVSTLELGDSALYLCASSLGASGGDTQYFGPGTRLTVL.

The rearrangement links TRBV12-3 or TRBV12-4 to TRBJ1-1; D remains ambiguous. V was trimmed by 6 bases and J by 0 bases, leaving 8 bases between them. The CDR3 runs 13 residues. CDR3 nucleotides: TGTGCCAGCAGGTATAGCTTGAACACTGAAGCTTTCTTT. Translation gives CASRYSLNTEAFF.

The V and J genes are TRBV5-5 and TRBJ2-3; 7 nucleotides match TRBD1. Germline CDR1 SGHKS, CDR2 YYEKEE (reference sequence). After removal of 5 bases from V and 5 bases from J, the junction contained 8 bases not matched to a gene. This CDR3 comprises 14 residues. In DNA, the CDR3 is TGTGCCAGCAGTGTGGACAGGTGGGGAGATACGCAGTATTTT. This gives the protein CASSVDRWGDTQYF.

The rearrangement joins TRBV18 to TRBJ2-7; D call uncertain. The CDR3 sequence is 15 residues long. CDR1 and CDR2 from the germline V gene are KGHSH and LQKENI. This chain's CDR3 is CASSPQLNGSYEQYV. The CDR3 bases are TGTGCCAGCTCCCCACAGCTAAACGGGTCCTACGAGCAGTACGTC.

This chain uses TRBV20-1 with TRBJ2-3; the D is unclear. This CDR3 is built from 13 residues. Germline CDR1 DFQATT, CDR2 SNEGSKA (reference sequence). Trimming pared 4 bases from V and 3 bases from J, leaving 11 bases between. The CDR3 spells CSAKVPHTDTQYF. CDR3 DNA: TGCAGTGCTAAGGTCCCCCATACAGATACGCAGTATTTT.

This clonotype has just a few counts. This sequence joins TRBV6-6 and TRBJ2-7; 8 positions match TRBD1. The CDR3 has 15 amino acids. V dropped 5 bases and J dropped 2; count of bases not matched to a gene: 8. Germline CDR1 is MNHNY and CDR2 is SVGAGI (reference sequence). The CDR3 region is CASSPLDREAYEQYV. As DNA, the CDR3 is TGTGCCAGCAGTCCCTTGGACAGGGAAGCCTACGAGCAGTACGTC.

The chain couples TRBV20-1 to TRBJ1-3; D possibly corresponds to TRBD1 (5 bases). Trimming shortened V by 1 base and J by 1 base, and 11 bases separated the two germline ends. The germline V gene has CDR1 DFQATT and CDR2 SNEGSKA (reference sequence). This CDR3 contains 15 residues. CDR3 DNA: TGCAGTGCTAGAGGGGGGACGGTTTCTGGAAACACCATATATTTT. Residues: CSARGGTVSGNTIYF.

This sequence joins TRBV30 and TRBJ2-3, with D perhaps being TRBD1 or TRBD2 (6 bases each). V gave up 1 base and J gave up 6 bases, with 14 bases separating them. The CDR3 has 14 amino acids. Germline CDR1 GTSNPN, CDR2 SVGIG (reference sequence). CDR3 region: CAWSAGAVPDTQYF. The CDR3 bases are TGTGCCTGGAGTGCGGGGGCAGTCCCCGATACGCAGTATTTT.

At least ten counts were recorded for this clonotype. CDR3 region: CASSQGGGRGNIQYF. As DNA, the CDR3 is TGTGCCAGCAGCCAAGGTGGTGGCAGGGGAAACATTCAGTACTTC. The chain has TRBV14 and TRBJ2-4; D is possibly TRBD1 (6 bases). Per germline, CDR1 SGHDN and CDR2 FVKESK. The V end lost 1 base, the J end lost 6 bases, and 13 bases lay between the germline ends. The CDR3 is 15 amino acids. Full variable domain (missing parts from reference TRBV14 and TRBJ2-4): EAGVTQFPSHSVIEKGQTVTLRCDPISGHDNLYWYRRVMGKEIKFLLHFVKESKQDESGMPNNRFLAERTGGTYSTLKVQPAELEDSGVYFCASSQGGGRGNIQYFGAGTRLSVL.

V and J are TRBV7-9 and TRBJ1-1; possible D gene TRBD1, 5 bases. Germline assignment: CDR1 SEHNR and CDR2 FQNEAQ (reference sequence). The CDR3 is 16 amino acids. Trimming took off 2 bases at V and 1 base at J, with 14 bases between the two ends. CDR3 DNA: TGTGCCAGCAGCTTACTAACTCGCGGGGGGAACACTGAAGCTTTCTTT. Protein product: CASSLLTRGGNTEAFF.

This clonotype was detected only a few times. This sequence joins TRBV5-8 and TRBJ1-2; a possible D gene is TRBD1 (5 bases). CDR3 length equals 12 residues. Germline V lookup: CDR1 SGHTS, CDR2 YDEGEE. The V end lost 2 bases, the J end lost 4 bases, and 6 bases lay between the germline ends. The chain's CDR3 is CASSFDSYGYTF. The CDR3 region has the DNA TGTGCCAGCAGCTTTGACAGCTATGGCTACACCTTC.

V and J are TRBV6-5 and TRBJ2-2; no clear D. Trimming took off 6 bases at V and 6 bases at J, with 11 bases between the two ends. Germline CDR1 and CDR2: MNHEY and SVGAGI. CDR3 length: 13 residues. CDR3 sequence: CASSPRVAGELFF. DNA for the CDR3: TGTGCCAGCAGCCCACGGGTCGCCGGGGAGCTGTTTTTT.

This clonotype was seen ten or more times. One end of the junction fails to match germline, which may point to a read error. As DNA, the CDR3 is TGTGCCAGCAGCTCGGGACATAATGGAAAACTGTTTTTT. This encodes CASSSGHNGKLFF. The genes are TRBV7-2 and TRBJ1-4; tentatively, D is TRBD1 (6 bases). CDR3 length: 13 amino acids. CDR1 and CDR2 from the germline V gene are SGHTA and FQGNSA.